A selection of T cell receptor beta chains follows, all from one sample in a study of patients and donors after allogeneic stem cell transplantation. MiXCR was run by TCRdb on the RT-PCR reads, yielding one entry per CDR3 protein. The sample yields approximately 140,000 distinct CDR3 sequences, 30% to 45% seen once. The sample taken for sequencing was blood, either unsorted or a sorted T cell fraction (not recorded which). These receptors were obtained from a human donor who was either an allogeneic HSCT recipient or a stem cell or donor lymphocyte infusion donor (not recorded which). It is not recorded whose cells these are; they may come from a transplant donor. Both conserved end residues are part of each CDR3. Fields, in order: J gene, clone size, D gene, V gene, CDR3 length, CDR3 protein, CDR3 DNA. A D gene is named only where the DNA matches it firmly. Clone size, where shown, is once, few, many, or a class for clones that have expanded.

J: TRBJ2-7
size: few
D: .
V: TRBV12-3/TRBV12-4
length: 13
CDR3: CASSLGYRDEQYF
DNA: TGTGCCAGCAGTTTAGGGTACAGGGACGAGCAGTACTTC

J: TRBJ2-1
size: once
D: TRBD2
V: TRBV5-4
length: 16
CDR3: CASSSGTSGAYNEQFF
DNA: TGTGCCAGCAGTTCTGGGACTAGCGGGGCGTACAATGAGCAGTTCTTC

J: TRBJ2-3
size: .
D: TRBD2
V: TRBV6-2/TRBV6-3
length: 15
CDR3: CATRLAGGPTDTQYF
DNA: TGTGCCACCCGACTAGCGGGGGGGCCCACAGATACGCAGTATTTT

J: TRBJ1-5
size: .
D: TRBD1
V: TRBV6-1
length: 16
CDR3: CASSQDRAGGNQPQHF
DNA: TGTGCCAGCAGCCAAGACAGGGCTGGAGGCAATCAGCCCCAGCATTTT

J: TRBJ1-6
size: few
D: .
V: TRBV20-1
length: 16
CDR3: CSARGGSSSYNSPLHF
DNA: TGCAGTGCTAGAGGGGGAAGCAGCTCCTATAATTCACCCCTCCACTTT

J: TRBJ1-1
size: many
D: .
V: TRBV12-3/TRBV12-4
length: 14
CDR3: CASRSREAGTEAFF
DNA: TGTGCCAGCAGATCGAGGGAGGCCGGCACTGAAGCTTTCTTT

J: TRBJ1-2
size: few
D: .
V: TRBV9
length: 15
CDR3: CASSVARDAAYGYTF
DNA: TGTGCCAGCAGCGTAGCGAGGGACGCCGCCTATGGCTACACCTTC

J: TRBJ1-5
size: .
D: .
V: TRBV10-3
length: 13
CDR3: CASHRSSNQPQHF
DNA: TGTGCCAGCCACAGGTCGAGCAATCAGCCCCAGCATTTT

J: TRBJ2-2
size: .
D: TRBD1
V: TRBV5-1
length: 16
CDR3: CASSLGQGIVTGELFF
DNA: TGCGCCAGCAGCTTGGGACAGGGGATCGTTACCGGGGAGCTGTTTTTT

J: TRBJ1-4
size: .
D: TRBD1
V: TRBV12-3/TRBV12-4
length: 15
CDR3: CASSSTDRGGEKLFF
DNA: TGTGCCAGCAGTTCTACCGACAGGGGCGGTGAAAAACTGTTTTTT

J: TRBJ2-3
size: few
D: .
V: TRBV10-3
length: 11
CDR3: CAISEEDTQYF
DNA: TGTGCCATCAGTGAGGAGGATACGCAGTATTTT

J: TRBJ1-1
size: few
D: .
V: TRBV20-1
length: 13
CDR3: CSASTGWNTEAFF
DNA: TGCAGTGCTTCTACAGGGTGGAACACTGAAGCTTTCTTT

J: TRBJ1-1
size: few
D: .
V: TRBV28
length: 16
CDR3: CASSLYPQDANTEAFF
DNA: TGTGCCAGCAGTTTATATCCCCAGGATGCTAACACTGAAGCTTTCTTT

J: TRBJ2-7
size: .
D: .
V: TRBV7-7
length: 14
CDR3: CASSLYQGSYEQYF
DNA: TGTGCTAGCAGCTTATATCAGGGTTCCTACGAGCAGTACTTC

J: TRBJ2-2
size: .
D: .
V: TRBV7-9
length: 14
CDR3: CASSSWRRTGELFF
DNA: TGTGCCAGCAGCTCATGGCGTCGGACCGGGGAGCTGTTTTTT

J: TRBJ1-6
size: .
D: .
V: TRBV9
length: 14
CDR3: CASSPAGLISSIHF
DNA: TGTGCCAGCAGCCCCGCCGGCCTGATCTCTTCTATCCACTTT